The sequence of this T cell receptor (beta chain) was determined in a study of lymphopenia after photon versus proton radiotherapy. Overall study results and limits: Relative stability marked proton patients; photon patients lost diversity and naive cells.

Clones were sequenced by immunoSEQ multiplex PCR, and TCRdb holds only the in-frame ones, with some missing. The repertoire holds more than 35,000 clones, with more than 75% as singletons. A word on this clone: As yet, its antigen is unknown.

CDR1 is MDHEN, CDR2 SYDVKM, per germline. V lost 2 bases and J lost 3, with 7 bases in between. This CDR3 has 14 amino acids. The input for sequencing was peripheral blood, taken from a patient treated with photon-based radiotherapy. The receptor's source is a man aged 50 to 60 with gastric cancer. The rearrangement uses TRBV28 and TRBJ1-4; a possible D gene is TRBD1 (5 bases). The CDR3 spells CASSLGGSNEKLFF. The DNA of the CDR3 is TGTGCCAGCAGTTTAGGGGGATCTAATGAAAAACTGTTTTTT.